The 10 T cell receptor beta chains presented below share a single source sample, sequenced in a study of blood T cell repertoires in COVID-19. The method was immunoSEQ multiplex PCR; TCRdb's version includes in-frame clones alone and lacks a portion of them. The sample has under 250,000 clones, 65% to 85% seen once. The sequenced material came from peripheral blood. These receptors came from a woman of 80 years or more with acute or convalescent COVID-19.

This chain joins TRBV5-1 and TRBJ2-5, with D possibly being TRBD1 (6 bases). Trimming cost V 4 bases and J 5 bases, with 18 bases left between them. CDR1 SGHRS and CDR2 YFSETQ come from the germline V gene. The CDR3 extends over 15 amino acids. The CDR3 sequence: CASSKKQGGGETQYF. The CDR3 DNA follows: TGCGCCAGCAGCAAAAAACAGGGTGGCGGGGAGACCCAGTACTTC. The variable domain in full, completed from reference TRBV5-1 and TRBJ2-5, reads KAGVTQTPRYLIKTRGQQVTLSCSPISGHRSVSWYQQTPGQGLQFLFEYFSETQRNKGNFPGRFSGRQFSNSRSEMNVSTLELGDSALYLCASSKKQGGGETQYFGPGTRLLVL.

This rearrangement joins TRBV2 to TRBJ2-7, with D possibly being TRBD1 (7 bases). Germline V gene sequence: CDR1 SNHLY, CDR2 FYNNEI. Trimming shortened V by 4 bases and J by 0 bases, and 28 bases separated the two germline ends. The CDR3 has 20 amino acids. The CDR3 sequence is CASSGAWGDSGHQSSYEQYF. The CDR3 nucleotides read TGTGCCAGCAGTGGAGCTTGGGGGGACAGCGGTCACCAGAGCTCCTACGAGCAGTACTTC.

The sample holds a few counts of this clone. This chain uses TRBV3-1 (or the pseudogene TRBV3-2) with TRBJ1-1; 7 bases map to TRBD1. CDR3 length equals 15 residues. V shed 3 bases and J 1 base; nucleotides not matched to a gene: 5. CDR1 is LGHDT and CDR2 is YNNKEL in the germline V gene (reference sequence). CDR3: CASSHRDSPNTEAFF. The CDR3 DNA is TGTGCCAGCAGCCACCGGGACAGTCCGAACACTGAAGCTTTCTTT.

The genes are TRBV7-3 and TRBJ2-2; maybe TRBD2 (5 bases). V was cut by 0 bases and J by 1 base, with 15 bases left in between. The CDR3 runs to 18 residues. Germline assignment: CDR1 SGHTA and CDR2 FQGTGA. CDR3 sequence (DNA): TGTGCCAGCAGCTTAACCGGAATCGGGAAGGTGAACACCGGGGAGCTGTTTTTT. This translates into CASSLTGIGKVNTGELFF.

The DNA for the CDR3 is TGTGCCTGGAGTGTACGGCAGGGCGACGAGCAGTACTTC. Amino acids: CAWSVRQGDEQYF. The chain combines TRBV30 with TRBJ2-7, with D possibly TRBD1 on 5 matching bases. V was cut by 0 bases and J by 5 bases, with 11 bases left in between. This CDR3 spans 13 amino acids. From germline, CDR1 is GTSNPN and CDR2 SVGIG (reference sequence).

The chain is built from TRBV29-1 and TRBJ2-5, with TRBD1 matching over 11 bases. The germline CDR1 and CDR2 sequences are SQVTM and ANQGSEA. Trimming at V came to 4 bases and at J to 0 bases, leaving 13 bases not matched to a gene. CDR3 length equals 18 residues. CDR3 DNA sequence: TGCAGCGTTGTCAGTTCCCGGGACAGGGGGGGAAACCAAGAGACCCAGTACTTC. Its translation is CSVVSSRDRGGNQETQYF.

J is TRBJ1-6 and V is TRBV21-1; the table's D call TRBD1 went unverified against the DNA. TRBV21-1 is annotated as a pseudogene. CDR3 length: 14 amino acids. The DNA for the CDR3 is TGTGCCAGCAATGGACAGGGATTCAATTCACCCCTCCACTTT. This translates into CASNGQGFNSPLHF.

CDR3 sequence reads: CASRRDWQFHNEQFF. The CDR3 region has the DNA TGTGCCAGCAGGCGGGACTGGCAATTTCACAATGAGCAGTTCTTC. V and J are TRBV5-4 and TRBJ2-1; D perhaps matches TRBD2 (6 bases). This CDR3 region has 15 residues. The V and J ends lost 5 bases and 5 bases respectively, with 17 bases between them. In germline, CDR1 is SGHNT, CDR2 YYREEE (reference sequence).

This chain joins TRBV19 and TRBJ2-3; 9 bases align to TRBD2. V lost 3 bases and J lost 0; bases outside the gene matches: 16. The CDR3 sequence is 20 residues long. The germline V gene encodes CDR1 LNHDA and CDR2 SQIVND (reference sequence). The CDR3 reads CASSISQPALAGHSTDTQYF. CDR3 in DNA: TGTGCCAGTAGTATCTCGCAACCTGCCCTAGCGGGGCACAGCACAGATACGCAGTATTTT.

This clone appeared a single time. DNA for the CDR3: TGTGCCAGCAGCCAAGTGTCGGGAGGGCCTGGCAATGAGCAGTTCTTC. As protein: CASSQVSGGPGNEQFF. The chain joins TRBV3-1 (or the pseudogene TRBV3-2) to TRBJ2-1; 8 nucleotides match TRBD2. The CDR3 runs 16 residues. Looked up from germline, CDR1 is LGHDT and CDR2 is YNNKEL (reference sequence). The V and J ends lost 1 base and 6 bases, in that order; junction bases with no gene match: 8.